Each of the 18 T cell receptor beta chains below was sequenced from the same sample in a study of T cell clonotyping in hematopoietic cell transplantation. Produced via immunoSEQ multiplex PCR; TCRdb's table is partial and in-frame only. The sample has 9,000 or so clones; 85% are singletons. Sample: PBMCs, taken 180 days after allogeneic stem cell transplant. The receptors were gathered from a female patient between 30 and 45 years old who had an allogeneic stem cell transplant, so the T cells may come from the graft donor. Some clones in this sample may be carry-over from other donors' samples.

By proportion, this clone is large. The V call is TRBV6-1, the J call TRBJ1-4, with D tentatively TRBD1 (5 bases). The CDR3 spans 15 residues. In germline, CDR1 is MNHNS, CDR2 SASEGT. V lost 4 bases, J lost 8 bases, and 17 bases lay in between. The CDR3: CASSVGGAEREKLFF. The CDR3 bases are TGTGCCAGCAGTGTCGGCGGGGCAGAGCGAGAAAAACTGTTTTTT.

The chain couples TRBV6-4 to TRBJ1-2, with TRBD1 matching over 7 bases. The J segment lost 6 bases and the V segment lost 8 bases, leaving 12 bases of the junction unmatched. CDR1 is MRHNA and CDR2 is SNTAGT in the germline V gene. CDR3 length: 14 amino acids. The CDR3 loop reads CASRRQGSGDGYTF. The CDR3 DNA reads as TGTGCCAGCCGTCGACAGGGATCAGGGGATGGCTACACCTTC.

This rearrangement joins TRBV6-6 to TRBJ1-6, with 9 bases matching TRBD1. CDR3 length: 14 residues. Germline CDR1 reads MNHNY; CDR2 reads SVGAGI (reference sequence). Trimming took 1 base from V and 10 from J; bases not matched to a gene: 2. The CDR3 spells CASSYLTGGSPLHF. CDR3 in DNA: TGTGCCAGCAGTTACTTGACAGGGGGATCACCCCTCCACTTT.

The rearrangement joins TRBV25-1 to TRBJ1-6; D remains unclear. Per the germline V gene, CDR1 is MGHDK and CDR2 is SYGVNS. Trimming pared 0 bases from V and 8 bases from J, leaving 17 bases between. This CDR3 is built from 17 residues. The CDR3, as DNA: TGTGCCAGCAGTGAATACCAAGGAGTCAGAGTTGATTCACCCCTCCACTTT. Its protein product is CASSEYQGVRVDSPLHF.

This clone occurred once. The rearrangement links TRBV19 to TRBJ1-2, with D possibly matching TRBD1 (5 bases). Germline V CDR1 and CDR2: LNHDA, SQIVND (reference sequence). V lost 6 bases to trimming and J lost 4 bases, with 12 bases between them. There are 13 residues in the CDR3. The CDR3 sequence: CASRGKGSYGYTF. CDR3 bases: TGTGCCAGTAGGGGTAAGGGGTCCTATGGCTACACCTTC. Using reference TRBV19 and TRBJ1-2 for the parts outside the CDR3, the full variable domain is DGGITQSPKYLFRKEGQNVTLSCEQNLNHDAMYWYRQDPGQGLRLIYYSQIVNDFQKGDIAEGYSVSREKKESFPLTVTSAQKNPTAFYLCASRGKGSYGYTFGSGTRLTVV.

This chain connects TRBV7-2 to TRBJ1-2; a weak D match, TRBD1 (6 bases). The CDR3 is 14 residues long. Trimming pared 6 bases from V and 3 bases from J, leaving 14 bases between. Per germline, CDR1 SGHTA and CDR2 FQGNSA. In DNA, the CDR3 is TGTGCCAGCAGTATACAGGGTTCCGACTATGGCTACACCTTC. It encodes CASSIQGSDYGYTF.

The chain links TRBV20-1 to TRBJ1-2; D is unclear. V lost 1 base and J lost 5, with 5 bases in between. Germline assignment: CDR1 DFQATT and CDR2 SNEGSKA (reference sequence). The CDR3 is 11 residues long. The CDR3 loop reads CSARGRYGYTF. As DNA, the CDR3 is TGCAGTGCTAGAGGTCGTTATGGCTACACCTTC.

The chain couples TRBV5-1 to TRBJ1-6; perhaps TRBD1 as D (5 bases). Germline CDR1 and CDR2: SGHRS and YFSETQ. The CDR3 runs to 14 residues. V gave up 0 bases and J gave up 7 bases, with 8 bases separating them. The CDR3 DNA reads TGCGCCAGCAGCTTGGGACAGCCCAATTCACCCCTCCACTTT. Encoded protein: CASSLGQPNSPLHF.

The rearrangement uses TRBV5-4 and TRBJ2-3; a possible D gene is TRBD2 (6 bases). The CDR3 length is 14 residues. V shed 1 base and J shed 1 base, with 7 bases lying between them. The V gene's germline CDR1 is SGHNT and CDR2 YYREEE (reference sequence). The CDR3 bases are TGTGCCAGCAGCTTGTGGGAGGGCACAGATACGCAGTATTTT. Translated, it gives CASSLWEGTDTQYF.

The CDR3 protein is CASSSVQGINTEAFF. In DNA form, the CDR3 reads TGTGCCAGCAGCTCCGTTCAGGGGATTAACACTGAAGCTTTCTTT. The rearrangement links TRBV7-3 to TRBJ1-1, with a weak D call TRBD1 (6 bases). CDR1 and CDR2 from the germline V gene are SGHTA and FQGTGA. The CDR3 consists of 15 residues. Trimming left V 4 bases short and J 2 bases short, with 14 bases between.

The J gene is TRBJ1-1, the V gene TRBV7-9, with unresolved D. The ends were cut back, 1 base at V and 2 bases at J, with 11 bases in the middle. CDR3 length equals 15 residues. Germline V gives CDR1 SEHNR, CDR2 FQNEAQ (reference sequence). The CDR3 spells CASSLVRQDNTEAFF. The DNA of the CDR3 is TGTGCCAGCAGCTTAGTCCGCCAGGATAACACTGAAGCTTTCTTT.

CDR3 DNA sequence: TGTGCCAGCAGTCGTGGCTGGAACACTGAAGCTTTCTTT. This codes for CASSRGWNTEAFF. The genes are TRBV7-9 and TRBJ1-1; D not certain. V was trimmed by 6 bases and J by 1 base, leaving 9 bases between them. CDR1 and CDR2 (germline): SEHNR, FQNEAQ (reference sequence). The CDR3 extends over 13 amino acids.

J is TRBJ1-1 and V is TRBV14, with D uncertain. Trimming removed 3 bases from V and 8 bases from J, with 7 bases in between. The CDR3 is 11 amino acids. The germline V gene encodes CDR1 SGHDN and CDR2 FVKESK. This chain's CDR3 is CASSHYQEAFF. CDR3 nucleotide sequence: TGTGCCAGCAGCCACTACCAAGAAGCTTTCTTT.

The chain couples TRBV19 to TRBJ2-7, with D maybe TRBD1 (6 bases). CDR1 is LNHDA and CDR2 is SQIVND in the germline V gene (reference sequence). The ends were cut back, 1 base at V and 2 bases at J, with 12 bases in the middle. This CDR3 has 15 amino acids. The CDR3 DNA reads TGTGCCAGTAGTATAGTAGGCCAGGGGACCTACGAGCAGTACTTC. It specifies CASSIVGQGTYEQYF.

The chain recombines TRBV7-3 with TRBJ2-3, with a possible D match to TRBD2 (7 bases). Trimming stripped 2 bases from V and 5 bases from J, with 14 bases between. The CDR3 sequence is 15 residues long. CDR1 is SGHTA, CDR2 FQGTGA, per germline. The CDR3 nucleotides read TGTGCCAGCAGCTTAGGAGGGGGGGCCGTAGATACGCAGTATTTT. Its translation is CASSLGGGAVDTQYF.

This chain connects TRBV11-2 to TRBJ1-2, with D possibly TRBD1 on 5 matching bases. The V and J ends lost 8 bases and 2 bases respectively, with 9 bases between them. CDR3 length equals 12 residues. Germline V gene data show CDR1 as SGHAT and CDR2 as FQNNGV. The chain's CDR3 is CASQGGNYGYTF. The CDR3, as DNA: TGTGCCAGCCAGGGTGGCAACTATGGCTACACCTTC.

The rearrangement uses TRBV30 and TRBJ2-7, with TRBD2 matching over 8 bases. Germline CDR1 reads GTSNPN; CDR2 reads SVGIG (reference sequence). Unmatched junction bases numbered 12, after V lost 3 bases and J lost 5 bases. The CDR3 is made up of 15 amino acids. For the CDR3, the DNA is TGTGCCTGGAGGGCCGCCCGGGGGGGCCTCCACGAGCAGTACTTC. As protein: CAWRAARGGLHEQYF.

V is TRBV29-1 and J is TRBJ2-1; weak D call: TRBD1 (6 bases). V lost 5 bases and J lost 4, with 12 bases in between. The germline V gene encodes CDR1 SQVTM and CDR2 ANQGSEA. The CDR3 has 13 amino acids. Here the CDR3 reads CSVLGGTYNEQFF. The CDR3 bases are TGCAGCGTTTTAGGGGGAACATACAATGAGCAGTTCTTC.